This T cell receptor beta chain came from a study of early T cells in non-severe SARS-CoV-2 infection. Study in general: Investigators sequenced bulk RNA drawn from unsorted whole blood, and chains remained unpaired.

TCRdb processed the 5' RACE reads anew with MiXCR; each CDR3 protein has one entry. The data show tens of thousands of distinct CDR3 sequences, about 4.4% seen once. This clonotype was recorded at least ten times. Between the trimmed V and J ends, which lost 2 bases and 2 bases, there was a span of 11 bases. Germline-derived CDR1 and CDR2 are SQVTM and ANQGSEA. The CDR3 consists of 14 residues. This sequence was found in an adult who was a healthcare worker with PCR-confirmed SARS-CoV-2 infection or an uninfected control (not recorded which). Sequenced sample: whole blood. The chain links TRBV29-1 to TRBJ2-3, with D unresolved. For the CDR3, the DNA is TGCAGCGTTGAACTCGGCAGTTACACAGATACGCAGTATTTT. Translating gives CSVELGSYTDTQYF.